This TCR beta chain was captured in a study of shared clonotypes between healthy human individuals. The CDR3 runs to 12 residues. Germline values: CDR1 MGHDK, CDR2 SYGVNS. Trimming cost V 8 bases and J 3 bases; bases outside gene matches: 4. Study-wide points: It was the non-shared clonotypes that had lower generation probabilities than clonotypes shared by all four donors.

A word on this clone: Its antigen is unidentified.

The repertoire was sequenced with immunoSEQ multiplex PCR; TCRdb's copy has only in-frame clones and lacks some. Here the sample spans some 690,000 clones, around 91% being singletons. Material: memory CD8+ T cells from PBMCs. Subset reported: CD45RO+ cells pooled with CCR7-negative TemRA cells. The clonotype originates from a man aged 18 to 35 in good health. Some clones in this sample may be carry-over from other donors' samples. This chain links TRBV25-1 with TRBJ2-7, with TRBD1 matching over 7 bases. The CDR3 DNA is TGTGCCAGCCGGGACAGTCTCTACGAGCAGTACTTC. Residues: CASRDSLYEQYF.